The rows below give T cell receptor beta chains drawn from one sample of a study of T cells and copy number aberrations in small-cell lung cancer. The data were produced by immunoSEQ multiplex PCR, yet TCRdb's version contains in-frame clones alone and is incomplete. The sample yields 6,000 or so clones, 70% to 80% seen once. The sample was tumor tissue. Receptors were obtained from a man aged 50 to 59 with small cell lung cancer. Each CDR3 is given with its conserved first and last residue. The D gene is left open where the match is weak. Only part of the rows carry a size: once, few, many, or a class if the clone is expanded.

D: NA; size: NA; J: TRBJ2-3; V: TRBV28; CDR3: CASGRTAFTDTQYF; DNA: TGTGCCAGCGGACGGACGGCCTTCACAGATACGCAGTATTTT
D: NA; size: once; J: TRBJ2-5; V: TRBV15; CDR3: CATSRDLKVGGQETQYF; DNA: TGTGCCACCAGCCGGGACTTAAAAGTGGGGGGTCAAGAGACCCAGTACTTC
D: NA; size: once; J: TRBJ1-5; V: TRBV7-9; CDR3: CASTEGGGNQPQHF; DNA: TGTGCCAGCACCGAGGGAGGTGGCAATCAGCCCCAGCATTTT
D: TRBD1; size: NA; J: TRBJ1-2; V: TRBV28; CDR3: CASSQSPGTGGVYGYTF; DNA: TGTGCCAGCAGCCAGAGTCCCGGGACAGGGGGCGTCTATGGCTACACCTTC
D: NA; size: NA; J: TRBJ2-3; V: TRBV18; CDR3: CASSDDRITDTQYF; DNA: TGTGCCAGCTCAGATGACAGGATCACAGATACGCAGTATTTT
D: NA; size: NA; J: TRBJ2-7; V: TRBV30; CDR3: CARSIAVFYEQYF; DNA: TGTGCCCGGAGTATAGCGGTTTTTTACGAGCAGTACTTC
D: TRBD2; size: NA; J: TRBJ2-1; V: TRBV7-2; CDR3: CASSPGRGIHNEQFF; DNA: TGTGCCAGCAGCCCCGGGAGGGGGATCCACAATGAGCAGTTCTTC
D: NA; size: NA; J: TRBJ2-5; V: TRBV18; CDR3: CASSPDLETQYF; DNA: TGTGCCAGCTCACCTGACCTGGAGACCCAGTACTTC
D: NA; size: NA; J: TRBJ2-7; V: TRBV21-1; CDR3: CASSKSASYEQYF; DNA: TGTGCCAGCAGCAAATCAGCTTCCTACGAGCAGTACTTC
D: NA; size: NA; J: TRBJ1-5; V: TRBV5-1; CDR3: CASSLGTGQPQHF; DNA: TGCGCCAGCAGCTTGGGGACGGGACAGCCCCAGCATTTT
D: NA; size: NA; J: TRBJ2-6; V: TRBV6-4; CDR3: CASSDSGGSGANVLTF; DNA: TGTGCCAGCAGTGACTCAGGGGGCTCTGGGGCCAACGTCCTGACTTTC
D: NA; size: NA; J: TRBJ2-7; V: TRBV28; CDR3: CASSLPDYEQYF; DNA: TGTGCCAGCAGTTTACCCGACTACGAGCAGTACTTC
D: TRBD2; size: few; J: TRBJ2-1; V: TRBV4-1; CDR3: CASSGGPSGMYNEQFF; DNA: TGCGCCAGCTCCGGGGGGCCTAGCGGGATGTACAATGAGCAGTTCTTC
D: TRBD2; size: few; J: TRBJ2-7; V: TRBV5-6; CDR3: CASSLEASGRSAYEQYF; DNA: TGTGCCAGCAGCTTGGAAGCTAGCGGGAGGTCGGCCTACGAGCAGTACTTC
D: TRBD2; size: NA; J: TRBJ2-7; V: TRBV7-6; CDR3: CASSLGLAVEGEQYF; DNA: TGTGCCAGCAGCTTAGGCCTAGCGGTGGAGGGCGAGCAGTACTTC
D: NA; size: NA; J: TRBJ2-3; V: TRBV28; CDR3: CASTSNTDTQYF; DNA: TGTGCCAGCACAAGTAACACAGATACGCAGTATTTT
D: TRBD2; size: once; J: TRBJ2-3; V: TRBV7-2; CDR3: CASSLAGLAGRADTQYF; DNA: TGTGCCAGCAGCTTAGCGGGACTAGCGGGAAGGGCAGATACGCAGTATTTT
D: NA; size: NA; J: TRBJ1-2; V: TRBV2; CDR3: CASTLRRIYGYTF; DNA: TGTGCCAGCACCCTAAGGAGAATATATGGCTACACCTTC
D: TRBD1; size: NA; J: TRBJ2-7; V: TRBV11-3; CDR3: CASSSGTGGGEQYF; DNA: TGTGCCAGCAGCTCAGGGACAGGGGGCGGCGAGCAGTACTTC
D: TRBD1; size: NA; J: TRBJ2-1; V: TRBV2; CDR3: CASTPTGVRNEQFF; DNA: TGTGCCAGCACCCCCACAGGGGTAAGGAATGAGCAGTTCTTC
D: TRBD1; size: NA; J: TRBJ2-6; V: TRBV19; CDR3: CASSIDRDRGRPGANVLTF; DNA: TGTGCCAGTAGTATCGACCGGGACAGGGGGCGCCCTGGGGCCAACGTCCTGACTTTC
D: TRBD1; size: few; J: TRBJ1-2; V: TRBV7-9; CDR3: CASSLEQTGGGYGYTF; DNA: TGTGCCAGCAGCTTAGAGCAAACAGGGGGCGGCTATGGCTACACCTTC
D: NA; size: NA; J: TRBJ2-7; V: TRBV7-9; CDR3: CASRPEGGYSYEQYF; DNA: TGTGCCAGCAGACCGGAGGGGGGATACTCCTACGAGCAGTACTTC
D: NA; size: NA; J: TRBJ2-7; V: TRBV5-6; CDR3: CASSSPPYEQYF; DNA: TGTGCCAGCAGCTCACCTCCCTACGAGCAGTACTTC
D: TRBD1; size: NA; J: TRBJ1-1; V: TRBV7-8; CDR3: CASSLGQGPAFF; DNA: TGTGCCAGCAGCTTAGGACAGGGGCCAGCTTTCTTT
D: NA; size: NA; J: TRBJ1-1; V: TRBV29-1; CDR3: CSVTGMLLNTEAFF; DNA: TGCAGCGTTACCGGGATGCTCCTCAACACTGAAGCTTTCTTT
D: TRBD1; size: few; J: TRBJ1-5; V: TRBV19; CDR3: CASSSGQGNQPQHF; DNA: TGTGCCAGTAGTTCGGGACAGGGGAATCAGCCCCAGCATTTT
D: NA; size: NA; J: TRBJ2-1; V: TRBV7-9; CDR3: CASSLSEVDEQFF; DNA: TGTGCCAGCAGCTTAAGCGAGGTAGACGAGCAGTTCTTC
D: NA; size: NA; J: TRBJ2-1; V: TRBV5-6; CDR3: CASSWVSNEQFF; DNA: TGTGCCAGCAGCTGGGTCTCCAATGAGCAGTTCTTC
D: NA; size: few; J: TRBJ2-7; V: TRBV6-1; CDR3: CASSVVLGTAYEQYF; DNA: TGTGCCAGCAGTGTGGTCTTGGGGACTGCCTACGAGCAGTACTTC
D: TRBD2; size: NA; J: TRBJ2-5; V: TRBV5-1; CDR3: CASSEGLVGETQYF; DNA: TGCGCCAGCAGCGAAGGACTAGTAGGGGAGACCCAGTACTTC
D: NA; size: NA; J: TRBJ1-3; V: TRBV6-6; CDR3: CASSWQTGSGNTIYF; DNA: TGTGCCAGCAGTTGGCAGACAGGCTCTGGAAACACCATATATTTT
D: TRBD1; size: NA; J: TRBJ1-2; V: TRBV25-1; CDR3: CASSAYRDRDNYGYTF; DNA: TGTGCCAGCAGTGCATACCGGGACAGGGATAACTATGGCTACACCTTC
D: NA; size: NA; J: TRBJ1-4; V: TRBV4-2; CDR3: CASSPLGVEKLFF; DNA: TGTGCCAGCAGCCCGCTGGGGGTTGAAAAACTGTTTTTT
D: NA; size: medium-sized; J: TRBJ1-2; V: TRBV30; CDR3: CAWVRGYDYGYTF; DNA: TGTGCCTGGGTGCGGGGGTACGACTATGGCTACACCTTC
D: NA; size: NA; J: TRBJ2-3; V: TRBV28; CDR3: CASSLSYGITYTQYF; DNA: TGTGCCAGCAGTTTATCGTACGGGATCACGTATACGCAGTATTTT